This TCR beta chain came from a study of T cell responses to AZD1222 COVID-19 vaccine. Libraries were prepared by immunoSEQ multiplex PCR; TCRdb keeps only in-frame clonotypes and omits some of them. This sample has around 65,000 clones, with about 74% found just once. V lost 0 bases, J lost 1 base, and 15 bases lay in between. Per the germline V gene, CDR1 is LGHNA and CDR2 is YSLEER. This CDR3 spans 17 amino acids. The sequencing here drew on peripheral blood, taken on day 0 of AZD1222 vaccination. This TCR was recovered from an adult in good health. V gene TRBV4-3 combines with J gene TRBJ1-1; D may be TRBD1 (5 bases). The CDR3 nucleotides are TGCGCCAGCAGCCAAGATGGGAGGGGAGTTGGGAACACTGAAGCTTTCTTT. Translation: CASSQDGRGVGNTEAFF.